The 8 T cell receptor beta chains listed next were all sequenced from one sample in a study of control samples from healthy donors and cancer patients. TCRdb keeps only in-frame clones here, not all; method: immunoSEQ multiplex PCR. This table has about 160,000 clones, approximately 94% appearing once. The sequencing sample was made of PBMCs. The receptors shown here come from a man in his fifties or sixties with colorectal cancer.

V is TRBV3-1 (or the pseudogene TRBV3-2) and J is TRBJ2-1, with 13 nucleotides matching TRBD2. The CDR3 extends over 15 amino acids. The germline V gene encodes CDR1 LGHDT and CDR2 YNNKEL (reference sequence). V lost 4 bases, J lost 7 bases, and 4 bases stayed unmatched. This chain's CDR3 is CASSRGGLAGNEQFF. The CDR3 DNA follows: TGTGCCAGCAGCCGAGGGGGACTAGCGGGGAATGAGCAGTTCTTC.

The chain combines TRBV19 with TRBJ2-2, with 10 bases identical to TRBD1. The CDR3 spans 16 residues. CDR1 is LNHDA, CDR2 SQIVND, per germline (reference sequence). The V gene end was trimmed by 1 base and the J gene end by 6 bases; junction bases not matched to a gene: 5. The CDR3 is CASSIVGTGVPGELFF. The CDR3, as DNA: TGTGCCAGTAGTATAGTCGGGACAGGGGTCCCCGGGGAGCTGTTTTTT.

This clone was seen a few times. The chain uses TRBV4-1 and TRBJ2-3, with D unclear. Germline-derived CDR1 and CDR2 are MGHRA and YSYEKL. Trimming cost V 5 bases and J 0 bases, with 9 bases left between them. The CDR3 contains 14 residues. CDR3 DNA sequence: TGCGCCAGCAGCAAGGTTGGGAGCACAGATACGCAGTATTTT. It yields the protein CASSKVGSTDTQYF.

The gene calls are TRBV2 and TRBJ2-5; D is ambiguous. CDR1 is SNHLY and CDR2 is FYNNEI in the germline V gene. Trimming removed 4 bases from V and 5 bases from J, with 14 bases in between. CDR3 length: 14 residues. The CDR3 sequence is CASSVSKTKETQYF. CDR3 DNA sequence: TGTGCCAGCAGTGTTTCAAAGACAAAGGAGACCCAGTACTTC.

With regard to this clone: Other DNA sequences in the sample encode the same CDR3. This sequence joins TRBV7-2 and TRBJ2-3, with D tentatively TRBD2 (5 bases). Trimming stripped 5 bases from V and 0 bases from J, with 9 bases between. The CDR3 spans 14 residues. Germline CDR1 reads SGHTA; CDR2 reads FQGNSA. The CDR3 reads CASSPGLSTDTQYF. CDR3 coding DNA: TGTGCCAGCAGCCCTGGACTGAGCACAGATACGCAGTATTTT.

A remark on this clone: The sample has other DNA sequences that encode this CDR3 too. The chain uses TRBV5-1 and TRBJ1-2; 7 bases line up with TRBD1. Trimming removed 2 bases from V and 1 base from J; junction bases left unmatched: 2. In germline, CDR1 is SGHRS, CDR2 YFSETQ. The CDR3 extends over 14 amino acids. The CDR3 here is CASSLSGGNYGYTF. As DNA, the CDR3 is TGCGCCAGCAGCTTATCAGGGGGTAACTATGGCTACACCTTC.

The chain couples TRBV19 to TRBJ2-3, with 11 bases that match TRBD2. CDR3 size: 14 residues. From germline, CDR1 is LNHDA and CDR2 SQIVND (reference sequence). Germline trimming cut 8 bases from V and 4 bases from J; bases unmatched to any gene: 5. The DNA for the CDR3 is TGTGCCAGTGGGCTAGCGGGGGGCGCAGATACGCAGTATTTT. It codes for CASGLAGGADTQYF.

This chain uses TRBV5-6 with TRBJ1-2; D unclear. The CDR3 totals 11 residues. V gave up 4 bases and J gave up 8 bases, with 9 bases separating them. Germline V gene sequence: CDR1 SGHDT, CDR2 YYEEEE. CDR3: CASSLAGGYTF. As DNA, the CDR3 is TGTGCCAGCAGCCTGGCGGGGGGCTACACCTTC.